The following is a T cell receptor beta chain sequence with its context. The antigen is unknown. PCR primers comprised 60 Vbeta and 13 Jbeta primers. Generated by immunoSEQ multiplex PCR, the TCRdb table keeps only in-frame clones and is missing some. The table shows under 200,000 clones, with 70% to 80% occurring only once. The data were taken from a study of cytomegalovirus exposure and HLA in healthy donors. Broader study findings: Researchers catalogued approximately 170 TCR beta chains as cytomegalovirus-associated. A likely sequencing artifact accounted for one observed cluster of highly shared sequence variants. Across donors, sequencing depth was assumed by presence/absence analyses to be roughly uniform. Later work showed greater clonal expansion in HLA-associated TCR beta chains than in equally common others.

V lost 1 base to trimming and J lost 3 bases; unmatched junction nucleotides: 3. Germline CDR1 LGHNA, CDR2 YNFKEQ. CDR3 length: 15 amino acids. V is TRBV4-2 and J is TRBJ2-1, with TRBD2 identical over 7 bases. Sequences were obtained from PBMCs. The receptor comes from a man aged 40-50 years in good health and CMV-seronegative. Here the CDR3 DNA reads TGTGCCAGCAGCCAAGTAGCGGGTATCTACAATGAGCAGTTCTTC. Amino acid sequence: CASSQVAGIYNEQFF.